This T cell receptor (beta chain) is drawn from a study of radiation and T cells in renal cell carcinoma. General observations from the study: Baseline intratumoral clonotype presence is unknown without pretreatment biopsies. Top tumor clonotypes rose in blood 2 weeks post-radiation, then contracted.

Documented time point: baseline pretreatment blood. The treatment was: 15 Gy SBRT to primary tumor, nephrectomy 4 weeks later. Serial blood draws occurred at baseline and 2 and 4 weeks post-SBRT. This renal cell carcinoma was of the clear cell type. Note on this clone: The antigen is not known.

Trimming took off 4 bases at V and 7 bases at J, with 14 bases between the two ends. Germline CDR1 SNHLY, CDR2 FYNNEI. This CDR3 has 14 amino acids. TCRdb's table, derived via immunoSEQ multiplex PCR, lists solely in-frame clones and lacks some. The top ten hold approximately 22% of the sample, which has 130,000 or so clones, 83% seen once. J is TRBJ1-5 and V is TRBV2; D remains ambiguous. The TCR originated in a woman aged 50 to 60 with renal cell carcinoma. The starting material was blood, obtained from a patient whose treatment included radiotherapy and nephrectomy. As DNA, the CDR3 is TGTGCCAGCAGTGCCGAGGTGGTAGGGCAGCCCCAGCATTTT. Translating it yields CASSAEVVGQPQHF.